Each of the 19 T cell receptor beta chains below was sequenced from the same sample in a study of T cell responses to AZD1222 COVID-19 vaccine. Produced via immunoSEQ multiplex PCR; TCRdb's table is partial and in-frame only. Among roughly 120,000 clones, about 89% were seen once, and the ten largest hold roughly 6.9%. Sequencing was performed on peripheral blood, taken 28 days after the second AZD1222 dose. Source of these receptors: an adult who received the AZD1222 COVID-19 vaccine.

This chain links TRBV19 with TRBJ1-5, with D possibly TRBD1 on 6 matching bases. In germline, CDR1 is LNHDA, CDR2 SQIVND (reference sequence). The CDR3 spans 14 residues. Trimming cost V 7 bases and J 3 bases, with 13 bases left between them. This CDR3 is CASTPTGYNQPQHF. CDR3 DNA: TGTGCCAGTACCCCGACAGGATACAATCAGCCCCAGCATTTT.

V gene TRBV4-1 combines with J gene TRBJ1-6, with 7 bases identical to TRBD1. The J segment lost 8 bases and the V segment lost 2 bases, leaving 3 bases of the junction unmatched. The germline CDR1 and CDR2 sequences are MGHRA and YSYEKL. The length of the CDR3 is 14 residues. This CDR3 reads CASSQRQGYSPLHF. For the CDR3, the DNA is TGCGCCAGCAGCCAACGACAGGGTTATTCACCCCTCCACTTT.

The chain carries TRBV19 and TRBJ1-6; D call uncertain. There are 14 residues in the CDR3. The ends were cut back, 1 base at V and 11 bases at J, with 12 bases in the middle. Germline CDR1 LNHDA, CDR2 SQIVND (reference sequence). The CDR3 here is CASSIVLGGTPLHF. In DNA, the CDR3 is TGTGCCAGTAGTATAGTTCTGGGAGGGACACCCCTCCACTTT. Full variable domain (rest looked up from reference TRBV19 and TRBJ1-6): DGGITQSPKYLFRKEGQNVTLSCEQNLNHDAMYWYRQDPGQGLRLIYYSQIVNDFQKGDIAEGYSVSREKKESFPLTVTSAQKNPTAFYLCASSIVLGGTPLHFGNGTRLTVT.

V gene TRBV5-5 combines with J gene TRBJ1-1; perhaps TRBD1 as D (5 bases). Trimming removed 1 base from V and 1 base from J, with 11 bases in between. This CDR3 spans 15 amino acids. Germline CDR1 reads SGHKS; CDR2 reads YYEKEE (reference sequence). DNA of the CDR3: TGTGCCAGCAGCTTGAGCGGGGGAAGGAACACTGAAGCTTTCTTT. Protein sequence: CASSLSGGRNTEAFF.

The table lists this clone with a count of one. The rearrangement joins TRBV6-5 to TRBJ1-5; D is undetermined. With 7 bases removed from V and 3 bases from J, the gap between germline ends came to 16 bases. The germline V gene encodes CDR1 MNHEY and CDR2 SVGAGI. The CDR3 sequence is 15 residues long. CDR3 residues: CASTRPGRSNQPQHF. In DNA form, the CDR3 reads TGTGCCAGCACCCGTCCGGGGAGGTCCAATCAGCCCCAGCATTTT.

The chain's CDR3 is CASSVVGSGNQETQYF. CDR3 coding DNA: TGTGCCAGCAGCGTAGTTGGTAGCGGGAACCAAGAGACCCAGTACTTC. This chain uses TRBV9 with TRBJ2-5, with 8 bases matching TRBD2. The junction had 4 bases not matched to a gene; V was cut back by 0 bases and J by 0 bases. There are 16 residues in the CDR3. Germline V gene sequence: CDR1 SGDLS, CDR2 YYNGEE.

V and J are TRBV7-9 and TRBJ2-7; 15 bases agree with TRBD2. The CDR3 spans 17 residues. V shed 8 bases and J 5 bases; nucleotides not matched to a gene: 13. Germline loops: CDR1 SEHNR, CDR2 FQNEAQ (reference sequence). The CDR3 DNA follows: TGTGCCAGCTCCGGGACTAGCGGGGGGTCCCTCCCCAACGAGCAGTACTTC. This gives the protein CASSGTSGGSLPNEQYF.

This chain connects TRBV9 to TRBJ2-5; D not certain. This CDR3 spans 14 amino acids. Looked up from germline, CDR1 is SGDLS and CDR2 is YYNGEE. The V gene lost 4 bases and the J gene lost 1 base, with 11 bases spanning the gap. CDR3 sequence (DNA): TGTGCCAGCAGCCCTATGGGGATCCAAGAGACCCAGTACTTC. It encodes CASSPMGIQETQYF.

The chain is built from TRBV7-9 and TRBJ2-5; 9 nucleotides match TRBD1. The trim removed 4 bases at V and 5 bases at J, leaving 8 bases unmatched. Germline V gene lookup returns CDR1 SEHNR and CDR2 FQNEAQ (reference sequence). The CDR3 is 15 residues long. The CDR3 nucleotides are TGTGCCAGCAGCTCATTAGGACAGGGGAGGGAGACCCAGTACTTC. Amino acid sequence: CASSSLGQGRETQYF. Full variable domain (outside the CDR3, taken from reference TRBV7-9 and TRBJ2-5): DTGVSQNPRHKITKRGQNVTFRCDPISEHNRLYWYRQTLGQGPEFLTYFQNEAQLEKSRLLSDRFSAERPKGSFSTLEIQRTEQGDSAMYLCASSSLGQGRETQYFGPGTRLLVL.

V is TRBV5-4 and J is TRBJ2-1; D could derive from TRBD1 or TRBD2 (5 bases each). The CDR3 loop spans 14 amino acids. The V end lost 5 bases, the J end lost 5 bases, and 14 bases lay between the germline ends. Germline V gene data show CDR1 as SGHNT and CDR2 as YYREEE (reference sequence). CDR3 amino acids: CASSGTTPNNEQFF. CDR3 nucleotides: TGTGCCAGCAGTGGGACCACACCCAACAATGAGCAGTTCTTC.

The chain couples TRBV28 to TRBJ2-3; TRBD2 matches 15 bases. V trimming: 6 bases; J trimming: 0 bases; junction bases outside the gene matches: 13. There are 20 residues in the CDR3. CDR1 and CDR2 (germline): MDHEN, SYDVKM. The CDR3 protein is CASRPDLGTSGRTSTDTQYF. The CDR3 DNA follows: TGTGCCAGCAGACCCGATTTAGGGACTAGCGGGAGGACAAGCACAGATACGCAGTATTTT.

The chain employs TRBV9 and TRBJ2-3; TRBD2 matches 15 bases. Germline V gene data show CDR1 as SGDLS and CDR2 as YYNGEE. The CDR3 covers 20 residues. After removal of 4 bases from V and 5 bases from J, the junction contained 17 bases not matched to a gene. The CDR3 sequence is CASSPGGRTSGRALVDTQYF. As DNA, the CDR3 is TGTGCCAGCAGCCCTGGGGGGCGGACTAGCGGGAGGGCCCTCGTAGATACGCAGTATTTT.

This CDR3 is CASGRLAGYNEQFF. CDR3 nucleotides: TGTGCCAGCGGTCGACTAGCGGGGTACAATGAGCAGTTCTTC. The genes are TRBV6-5 and TRBJ2-1; TRBD2 matches at 11 bases. The junction had 4 bases not matched to a gene; V was cut back by 8 bases and J by 4 bases. The CDR3 is 14 residues long. Germline values: CDR1 MNHEY, CDR2 SVGAGI.

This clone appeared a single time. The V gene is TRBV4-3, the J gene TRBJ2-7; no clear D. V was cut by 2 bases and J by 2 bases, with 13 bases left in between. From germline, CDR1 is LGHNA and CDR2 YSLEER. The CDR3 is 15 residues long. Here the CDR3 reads CASSQYPFGAYEQYF. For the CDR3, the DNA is TGCGCCAGCAGCCAATACCCCTTTGGGGCCTACGAGCAGTACTTC.

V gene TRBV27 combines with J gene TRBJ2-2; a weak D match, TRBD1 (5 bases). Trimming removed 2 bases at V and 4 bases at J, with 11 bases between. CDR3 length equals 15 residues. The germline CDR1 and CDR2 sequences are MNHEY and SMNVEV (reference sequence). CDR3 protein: CASSLQGGGTGELFF. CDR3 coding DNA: TGTGCCAGCAGTTTACAGGGCGGCGGCACCGGGGAGCTGTTTTTT.

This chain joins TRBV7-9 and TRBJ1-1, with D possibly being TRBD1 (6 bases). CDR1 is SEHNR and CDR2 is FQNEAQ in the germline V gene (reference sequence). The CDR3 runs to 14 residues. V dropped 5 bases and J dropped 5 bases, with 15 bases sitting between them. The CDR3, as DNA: TGTGCCAGCAGCCCCCGGGGAGGGGGGACTGAAGCTTTCTTT. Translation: CASSPRGGGTEAFF.

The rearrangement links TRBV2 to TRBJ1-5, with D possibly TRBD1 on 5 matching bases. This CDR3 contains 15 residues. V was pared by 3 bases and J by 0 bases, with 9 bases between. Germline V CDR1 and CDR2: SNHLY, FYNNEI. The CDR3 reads CASSERGGSNQPQHF. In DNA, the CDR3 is TGTGCCAGCAGTGAGCGGGGCGGTAGCAATCAGCCCCAGCATTTT. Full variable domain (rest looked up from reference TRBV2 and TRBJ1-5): EPEVTQTPSHQVTQMGQEVILRCVPISNHLYFYWYRQILGQKVEFLVSFYNNEISEKSEIFDDQFSVERPDGSNFTLKIRSTKLEDSAMYFCASSERGGSNQPQHFGDGTRLSIL.

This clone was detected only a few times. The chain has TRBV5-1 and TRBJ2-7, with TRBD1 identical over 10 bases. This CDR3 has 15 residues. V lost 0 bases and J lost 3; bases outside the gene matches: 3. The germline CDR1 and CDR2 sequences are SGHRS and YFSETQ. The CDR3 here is CASSLVTGGLYEQYF. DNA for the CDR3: TGCGCCAGCAGCTTGGTGACAGGGGGCCTCTACGAGCAGTACTTC.

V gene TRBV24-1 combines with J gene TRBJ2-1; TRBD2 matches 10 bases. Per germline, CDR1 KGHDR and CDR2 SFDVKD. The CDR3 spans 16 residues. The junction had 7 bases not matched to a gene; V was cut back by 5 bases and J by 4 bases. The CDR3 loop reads CATSAKSGRAYNEQFF. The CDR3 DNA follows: TGTGCCACCAGTGCCAAAAGCGGGAGGGCTTACAATGAGCAGTTCTTC.